This TCR beta chain was captured in a study of vaccination effects on CD4 cells after COVID-19. Generated by immunoSEQ multiplex PCR, the TCRdb table keeps only in-frame clones and is missing some. The profile shows tens of thousands of clones, around two thirds of them singletons. Subsequent to a culture period of 10 days, CD4+ T cells were isolated. Participants were vaccinated with two doses of either the BNT162b2 or mRNA-1273 vaccine. On both days 3 and 7, half of the culture medium was replaced with IL-2 medium. Study-level results: In vaccinees who were healthy, merely 1 out of 255 vaccine-induced clones cross-reacted with common cold coronaviruses.

CDR1 and CDR2 (germline): SGHDT, YYEEEE. Trimming cost V 5 bases and J 6 bases, with 14 bases left between them. The CDR3 is made up of 13 amino acids. With regard to this clone: Its antigen is currently unknown.

The chain carries TRBV5-6 and TRBJ1-1; possible D gene TRBD1, 6 bases. The sample here was CD4+ T cells from PBMCs cultured without peptide, taken after COVID-19 vaccination. This receptor was identified in a human donor who received a COVID-19 vaccine. In DNA form, the CDR3 reads TGTGCCAGCAGACGCACAGGGCGCGCTGAAGCTTTCTTT. Encoded protein: CASRRTGRAEAFF.